These 5 T cell receptor beta chains were sequenced from one sample in a study of shared clonotypes between healthy human individuals. TCRdb keeps only in-frame clones here, not all; method: immunoSEQ multiplex PCR. The profile covers more than 850,000 clones, with 70% to 80% appearing a single time and more than 0.45% taken by the ten largest. The material sequenced was memory CD4+ T cells from PBMCs. Regarding subset: CD45RA-negative fraction. The receptors were gathered from a young man in good health. Some clones in this sample may be carry-over from other donors' samples.

This clone occurred many times. This rearrangement joins TRBV5-8 to TRBJ1-3; D is unclear. V was cut by 4 bases and J by 0 bases, with 11 bases left in between. This CDR3 contains 15 residues. Germline V CDR1 and CDR2: SGHTS, YDEGEE. CDR3 nucleotides: TGTGCCAGCAGCCCCGGACGAATCTCTGGAAACACCATATATTTT. Residues: CASSPGRISGNTIYF.

This chain links TRBV28 with TRBJ2-3; 9 bases map to TRBD2. V shed 3 bases and J 1 base; nucleotides not matched to a gene: 5. The CDR3 totals 16 residues. Looked up from germline, CDR1 is MDHEN and CDR2 is SYDVKM. The CDR3 region is CASSFVSGSGTDTQYF. CDR3 sequence (DNA): TGTGCCAGCAGTTTCGTTAGCGGGAGTGGCACAGATACGCAGTATTTT.

The genes are TRBV30 and TRBJ1-4; 7 bases are a match to TRBD1. Germline V gene sequence: CDR1 GTSNPN, CDR2 SVGIG (reference sequence). This CDR3 has 15 residues. Trimming cost V 1 base and J 0 bases; bases outside gene matches: 2. The DNA for the CDR3 is TGTGCCTGGAGTGACACAGGGGCAACTAATGAAAAACTGTTTTTT. Protein product: CAWSDTGATNEKLFF.

The CDR3 loop reads CASSLQGLAGTLYEQYF. The DNA of the CDR3 is TGTGCCAGCAGCCTACAGGGACTAGCGGGAACCCTCTACGAGCAGTACTTC. J is TRBJ2-7 and V is TRBV5-4; 13 bases are shared with TRBD2. CDR1 is SGHNT and CDR2 is YYREEE in the germline V gene (reference sequence). V dropped 4 bases and J dropped 3; count of bases not matched to a gene: 10. The length of the CDR3 is 17 residues.

The gene calls are TRBV15 and TRBJ1-3; D gene ambiguous. The CDR3 totals 15 residues. V was cut by 1 base and J by 0 bases, with 7 bases left in between. Per germline, CDR1 LNHNV and CDR2 YYDKDF (reference sequence). CDR3 loop: CATSRVAHSGNTIYF. As DNA, the CDR3 is TGTGCCACCAGCAGAGTTGCGCACTCTGGAAACACCATATATTTT.